This paragraph covers one TCR beta chain sequence. This record belongs to a study of blood T cell repertoires in COVID-19. Whole-study context: Material from acute and convalescent COVID-19 was sourced from the United States, Italy and Spain. The analysed material was cDNA or gDNA that came from T cells, B-cell-depleted T cells, or PBMCs.

The V segment lost 5 bases and the J segment 6 bases; nucleotides outside the gene matches: 4. Per the germline V gene, CDR1 is SGHTA and CDR2 is FQGNSA. The CDR3 has 15 amino acids. Under the authors' procedure: Amplification with reference gene primers provided the estimates of nucleated cell counts. Produced via immunoSEQ multiplex PCR; TCRdb's table is partial and in-frame only. V and J calls and clone size are those listed in that table; D and trimming were worked out from the DNA. Among around 140,000 clones, less than 90% were seen once, and the ten largest hold about 1.5%. Input material: peripheral blood. The source is a man between 60 and 70 years old with acute or convalescent COVID-19. The chain has TRBV7-2 and TRBJ2-2; 12 bases fit TRBD2. The CDR3 nucleotides read TGTGCCAGCAGCAAGACTAGCGGGAGCGCCGGGGAGCTGTTTTTT. Translation gives CASSKTSGSAGELFF.